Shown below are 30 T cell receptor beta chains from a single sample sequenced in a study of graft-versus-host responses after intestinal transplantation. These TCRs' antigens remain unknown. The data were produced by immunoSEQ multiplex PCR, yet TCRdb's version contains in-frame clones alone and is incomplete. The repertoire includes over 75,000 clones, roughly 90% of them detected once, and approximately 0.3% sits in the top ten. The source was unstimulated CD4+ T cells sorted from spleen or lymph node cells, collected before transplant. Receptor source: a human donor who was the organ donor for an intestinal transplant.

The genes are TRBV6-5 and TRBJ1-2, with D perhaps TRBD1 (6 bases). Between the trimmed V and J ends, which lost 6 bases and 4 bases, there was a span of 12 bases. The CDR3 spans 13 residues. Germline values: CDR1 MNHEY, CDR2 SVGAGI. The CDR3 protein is CASRPGQTYGYTF. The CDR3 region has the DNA TGTGCCAGCAGACCCGGACAGACCTATGGCTACACCTTC.

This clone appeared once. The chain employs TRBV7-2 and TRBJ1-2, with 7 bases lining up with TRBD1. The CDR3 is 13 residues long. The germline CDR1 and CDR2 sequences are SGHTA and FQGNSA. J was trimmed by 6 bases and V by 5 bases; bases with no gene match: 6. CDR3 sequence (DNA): TGTGCCAGCAGCCCAGACAGGGACGATGGCTACACCTTC. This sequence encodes CASSPDRDDGYTF.

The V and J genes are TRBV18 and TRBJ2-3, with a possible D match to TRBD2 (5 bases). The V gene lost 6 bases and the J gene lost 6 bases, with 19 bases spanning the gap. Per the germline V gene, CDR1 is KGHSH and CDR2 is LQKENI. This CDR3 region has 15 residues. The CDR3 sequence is CASSPSPSPGDTQYF. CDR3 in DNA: TGTGCCAGCTCGCCCAGCCCCTCCCCGGGGGATACGCAGTATTTT.

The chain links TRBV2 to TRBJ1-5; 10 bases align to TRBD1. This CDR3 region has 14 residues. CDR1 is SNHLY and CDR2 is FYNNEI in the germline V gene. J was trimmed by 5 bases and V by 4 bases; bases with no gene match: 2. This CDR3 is CASSGTGGDQPQHF. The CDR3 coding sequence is TGTGCCAGCAGTGGGACAGGGGGAGATCAGCCCCAGCATTTT.

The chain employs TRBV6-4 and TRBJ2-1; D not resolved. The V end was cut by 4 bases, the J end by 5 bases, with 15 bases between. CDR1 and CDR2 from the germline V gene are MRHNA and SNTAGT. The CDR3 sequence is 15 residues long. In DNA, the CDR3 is TGTGCCAGCAGTGTAAGCGCAAGACGCGACAATGAGCAGTTCTTC. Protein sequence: CASSVSARRDNEQFF.

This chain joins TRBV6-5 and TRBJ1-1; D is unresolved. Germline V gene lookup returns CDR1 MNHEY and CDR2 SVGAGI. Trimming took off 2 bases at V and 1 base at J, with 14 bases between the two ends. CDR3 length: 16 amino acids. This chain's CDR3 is CASSYSWLAANTEAFF. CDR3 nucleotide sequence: TGTGCCAGCAGTTACAGCTGGTTAGCCGCGAACACTGAAGCTTTCTTT.

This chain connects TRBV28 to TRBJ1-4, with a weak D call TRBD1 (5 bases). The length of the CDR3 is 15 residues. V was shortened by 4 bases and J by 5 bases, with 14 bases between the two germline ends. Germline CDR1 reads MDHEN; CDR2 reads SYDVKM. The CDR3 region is CASSSNGAGNEKLFF. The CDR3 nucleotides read TGTGCCAGCAGTTCCAACGGGGCGGGAAATGAAAAACTGTTTTTT.

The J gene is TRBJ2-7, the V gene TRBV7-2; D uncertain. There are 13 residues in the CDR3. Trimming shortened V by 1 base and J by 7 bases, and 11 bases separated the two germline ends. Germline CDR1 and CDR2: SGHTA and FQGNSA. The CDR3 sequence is CASSLEPGKEQYF. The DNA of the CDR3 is TGTGCCAGCAGCTTAGAACCAGGCAAAGAGCAGTACTTC.

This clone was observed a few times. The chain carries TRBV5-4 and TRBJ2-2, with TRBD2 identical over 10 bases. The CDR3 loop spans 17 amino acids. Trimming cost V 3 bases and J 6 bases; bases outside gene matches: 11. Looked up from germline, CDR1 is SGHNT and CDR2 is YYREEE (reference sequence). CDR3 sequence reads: CASSSQPSGGASGELFF. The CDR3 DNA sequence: TGTGCCAGCAGCTCCCAACCCAGCGGGGGGGCCTCCGGGGAGCTGTTTTTT.

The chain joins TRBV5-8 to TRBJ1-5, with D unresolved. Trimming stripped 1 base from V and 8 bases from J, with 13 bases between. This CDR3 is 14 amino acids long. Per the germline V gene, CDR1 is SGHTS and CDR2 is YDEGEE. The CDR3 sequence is CASSLLAAIEPQHF. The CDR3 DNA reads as TGTGCCAGCAGCTTGTTAGCAGCAATCGAGCCCCAGCATTTT. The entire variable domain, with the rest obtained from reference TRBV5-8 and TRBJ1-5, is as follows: EAGVTQSPTHLIKTRGQQATLRCSPISGHTSVYWYQQALGLGLQFLLWYDEGEERNRGNFPPRFSGRQFPNYSSELNVNALELEDSALYLCASSLLAAIEPQHFGDGTRLSIL.

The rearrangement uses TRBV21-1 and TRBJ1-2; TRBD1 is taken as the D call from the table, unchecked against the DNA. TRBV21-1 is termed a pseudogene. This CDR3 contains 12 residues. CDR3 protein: CASSPWTGSYTF. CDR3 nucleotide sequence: TGTGCCAGCAGCCCCTGGACAGGGAGCTACACCTTC.

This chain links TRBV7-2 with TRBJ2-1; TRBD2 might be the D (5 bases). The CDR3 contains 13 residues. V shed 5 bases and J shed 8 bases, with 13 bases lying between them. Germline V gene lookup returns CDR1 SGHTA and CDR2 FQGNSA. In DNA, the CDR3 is TGTGCCAGCAGCCCGGGGAGCTCCTATGAGCAGTTCTTC. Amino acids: CASSPGSSYEQFF.

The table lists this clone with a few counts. This CDR3 reads CASSAYREIYEQYF. The CDR3 DNA reads TGTGCCAGCAGTGCGTACAGGGAGATCTACGAGCAGTACTTC. The chain employs TRBV6-1 and TRBJ2-7; D is possibly TRBD1 (6 bases). Trimming took 4 bases from V and 3 from J, leaving 13 bases between them. This CDR3 is built from 14 residues. Per germline, CDR1 MNHNS and CDR2 SASEGT.

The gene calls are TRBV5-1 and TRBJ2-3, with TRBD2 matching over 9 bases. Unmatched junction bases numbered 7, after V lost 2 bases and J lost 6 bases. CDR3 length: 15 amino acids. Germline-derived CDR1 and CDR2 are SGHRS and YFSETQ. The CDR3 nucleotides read TGCGCCAGCAGCTTTAGCGGGGGTCCGGGGGATACGCAGTATTTT. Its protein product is CASSFSGGPGDTQYF.

CDR3: CASSQEWAGGYEQYF. DNA for the CDR3: TGCGCCAGCAGCCAAGAGTGGGCAGGGGGCTACGAGCAGTACTTC. This chain joins TRBV4-3 and TRBJ2-7; 7 positions agree with TRBD1. The CDR3 extends over 15 amino acids. The V and J ends lost 0 bases and 3 bases, in that order; junction bases with no gene match: 5. Germline CDR1 LGHNA, CDR2 YSLEER.

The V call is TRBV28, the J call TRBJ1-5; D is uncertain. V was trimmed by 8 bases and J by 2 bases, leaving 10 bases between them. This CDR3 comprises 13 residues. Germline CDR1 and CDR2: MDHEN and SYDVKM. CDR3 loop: CASAWGGNQPQHF. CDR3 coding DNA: TGTGCCAGCGCCTGGGGAGGCAATCAGCCCCAGCATTTT.

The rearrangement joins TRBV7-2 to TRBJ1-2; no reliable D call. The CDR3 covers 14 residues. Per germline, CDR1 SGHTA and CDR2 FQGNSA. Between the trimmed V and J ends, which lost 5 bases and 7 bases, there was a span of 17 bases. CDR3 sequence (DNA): TGTGCCAGCAGCCGACCCGAAGGATCGGGTGGCTACACCTTC. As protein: CASSRPEGSGGYTF.

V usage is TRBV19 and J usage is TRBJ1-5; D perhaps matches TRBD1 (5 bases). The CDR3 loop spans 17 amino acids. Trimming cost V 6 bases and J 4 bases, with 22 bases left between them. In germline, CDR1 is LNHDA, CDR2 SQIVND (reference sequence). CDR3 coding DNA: TGTGCCAGTAGCATCCCCGGGACGGTGGGGACTAATCAGCCCCAGCATTTT. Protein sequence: CASSIPGTVGTNQPQHF.

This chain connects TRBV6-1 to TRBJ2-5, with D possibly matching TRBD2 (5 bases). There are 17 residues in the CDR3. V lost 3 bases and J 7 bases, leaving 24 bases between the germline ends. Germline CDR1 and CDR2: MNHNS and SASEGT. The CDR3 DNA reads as TGTGCCAGCAGTGATAGAGGTCGAGCGGACCCCCGAAGGACCCAGTACTTC. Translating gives CASSDRGRADPRRTQYF.

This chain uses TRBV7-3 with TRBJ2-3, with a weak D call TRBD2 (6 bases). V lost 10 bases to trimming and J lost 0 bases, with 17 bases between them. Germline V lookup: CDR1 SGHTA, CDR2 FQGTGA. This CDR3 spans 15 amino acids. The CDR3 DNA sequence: TGTGCCACCTCACCCTACGGACTAAGCACAGATACGCAGTATTTT. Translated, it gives CATSPYGLSTDTQYF.

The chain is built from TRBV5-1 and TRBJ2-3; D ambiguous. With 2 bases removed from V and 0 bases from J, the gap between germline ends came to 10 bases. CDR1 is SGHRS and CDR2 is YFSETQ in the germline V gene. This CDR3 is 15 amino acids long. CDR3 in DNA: TGCGCCAGCAGCTTCTGGCAGTCTAGCACAGATACGCAGTATTTT. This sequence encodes CASSFWQSSTDTQYF.

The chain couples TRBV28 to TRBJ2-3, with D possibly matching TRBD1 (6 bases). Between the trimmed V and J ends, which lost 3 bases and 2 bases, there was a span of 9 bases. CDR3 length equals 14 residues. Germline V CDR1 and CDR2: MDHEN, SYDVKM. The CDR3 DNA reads TGTGCCAGCAGTTTCCACAGGGCCACAGATACGCAGTATTTT. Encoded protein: CASSFHRATDTQYF. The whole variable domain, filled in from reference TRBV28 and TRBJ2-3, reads DVKVTQSSRYLVKRTGEKVFLECVQDMDHENMFWYRQDPGLGLRLIYFSYDVKMKEKGDIPEGYSVSREKKERFSLILESASTNQTSMYLCASSFHRATDTQYFGPGTRLTVL.

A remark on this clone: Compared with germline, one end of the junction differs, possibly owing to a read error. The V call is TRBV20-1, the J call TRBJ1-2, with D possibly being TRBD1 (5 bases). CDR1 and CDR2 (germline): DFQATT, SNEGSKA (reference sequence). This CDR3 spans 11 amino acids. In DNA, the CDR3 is TGCAGTGCTAGACAGGGTTATGGTTACACCTTC. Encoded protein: CSARQGYGYTF.

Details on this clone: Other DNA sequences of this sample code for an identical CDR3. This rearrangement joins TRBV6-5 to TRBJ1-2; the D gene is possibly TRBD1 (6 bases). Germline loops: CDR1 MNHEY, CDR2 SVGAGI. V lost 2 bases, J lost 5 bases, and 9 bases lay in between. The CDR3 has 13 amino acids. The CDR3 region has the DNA TGTGCCAGCAGTTACCTCAGGGGATATGGCTACACCTTC. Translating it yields CASSYLRGYGYTF.

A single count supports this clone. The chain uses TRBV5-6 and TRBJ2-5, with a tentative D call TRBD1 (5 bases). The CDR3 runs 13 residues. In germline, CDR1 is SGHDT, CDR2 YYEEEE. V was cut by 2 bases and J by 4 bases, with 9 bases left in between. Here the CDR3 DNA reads TGTGCCAGCAGCTTTAATGGGGCAGAGACCCAGTACTTC. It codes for CASSFNGAETQYF.

The CDR3: CSVRGDRGTNEQFF. The CDR3 nucleotides read TGCAGCGTAAGAGGGGACAGGGGGACAAATGAGCAGTTCTTC. The chain employs TRBV29-1 and TRBJ2-1, with TRBD1 matching 11 bases. Trimming took 6 bases from V and 7 from J; bases not matched to a gene: 8. The CDR3 contains 14 residues. Germline CDR1 reads SQVTM; CDR2 reads ANQGSEA.

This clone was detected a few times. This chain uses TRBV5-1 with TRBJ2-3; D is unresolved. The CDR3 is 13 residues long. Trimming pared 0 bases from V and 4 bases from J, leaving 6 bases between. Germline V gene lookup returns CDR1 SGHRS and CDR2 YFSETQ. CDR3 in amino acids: CASSLVPADTQYF. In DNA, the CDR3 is TGCGCCAGCAGCTTGGTTCCGGCAGATACGCAGTATTTT. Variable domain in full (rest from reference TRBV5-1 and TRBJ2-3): KAGVTQTPRYLIKTRGQQVTLSCSPISGHRSVSWYQQTPGQGLQFLFEYFSETQRNKGNFPGRFSGRQFSNSRSEMNVSTLELGDSALYLCASSLVPADTQYFGPGTRLTVL.

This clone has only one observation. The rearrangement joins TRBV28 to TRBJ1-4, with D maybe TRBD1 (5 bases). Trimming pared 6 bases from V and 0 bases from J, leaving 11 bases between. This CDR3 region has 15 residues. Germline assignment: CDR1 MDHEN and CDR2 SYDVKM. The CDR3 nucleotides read TGTGCCAGCAGGGTCACAGGCGCAACTAATGAAAAACTGTTTTTT. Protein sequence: CASRVTGATNEKLFF.

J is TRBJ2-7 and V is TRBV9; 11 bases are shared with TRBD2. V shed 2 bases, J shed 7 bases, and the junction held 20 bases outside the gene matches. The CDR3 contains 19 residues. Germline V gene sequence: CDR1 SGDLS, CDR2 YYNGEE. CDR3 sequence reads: CASSVDVAGGPGGVGEQYF. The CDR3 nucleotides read TGTGCCAGCAGCGTGGATGTAGCGGGGGGGCCCGGCGGTGTGGGGGAGCAGTACTTC.

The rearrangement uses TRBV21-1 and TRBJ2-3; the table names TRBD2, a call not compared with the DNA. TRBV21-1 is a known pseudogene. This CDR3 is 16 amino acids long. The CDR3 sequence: CASSKVDVRPPRGQYF. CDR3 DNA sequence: TGTGCCAGCAGCAAAGTCGATGTCCGGCCGCCTCGAGGGCAGTATTTT.